The text below deals with one TCR beta chain. This entry comes from a study of blood T cell repertoires in COVID-19. TCRdb keeps only in-frame clones here, not all; method: immunoSEQ multiplex PCR. The table records 90,000 or so clones, about 70% of them present only once. Sequenced input: peripheral blood. This receptor was identified in a woman aged 60 to 75 in a cohort sampled during active or convalescent COVID-19.

CDR3 coding DNA: TGTGCCAGCACGGGACAGCTTAATGAAAAACTGTTTTTT. This encodes CASTGQLNEKLFF. The V gene is TRBV2, the J gene TRBJ1-4; TRBD1 agrees at 7 bases. After removal of 7 bases from V and 4 bases from J, the junction contained 3 bases not matched to a gene. Germline V gene data show CDR1 as SNHLY and CDR2 as FYNNEI. The CDR3 covers 13 residues.